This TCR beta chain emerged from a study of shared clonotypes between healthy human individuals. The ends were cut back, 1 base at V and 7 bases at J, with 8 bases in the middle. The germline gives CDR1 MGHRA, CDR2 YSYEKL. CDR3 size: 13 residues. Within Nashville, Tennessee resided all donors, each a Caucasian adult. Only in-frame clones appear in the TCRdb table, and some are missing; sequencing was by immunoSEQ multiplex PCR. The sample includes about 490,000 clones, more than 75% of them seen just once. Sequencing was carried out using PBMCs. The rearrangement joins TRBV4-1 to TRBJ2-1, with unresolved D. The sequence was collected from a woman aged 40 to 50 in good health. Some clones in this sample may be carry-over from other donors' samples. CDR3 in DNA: TGCGCCAGCAGCCAAGCTATCCATAATGAGCAGTTCTTC. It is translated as CASSQAIHNEQFF.